One sample yielded the 9 T cell receptor beta chains listed below, sequenced in a study of T cell responses to AZD1222 COVID-19 vaccine. Profiling relied on immunoSEQ multiplex PCR, and the TCRdb table lists in-frame clones only, not all of them. The repertoire has some 150,000 clones, 80% to 95% of them found once; the top ten carry 2.5% to 3.5%. Sequenced here: peripheral blood, sampled 28 days after the second AZD1222 dose. The receptors come from an adult who received the AZD1222 COVID-19 vaccine.

The chain uses TRBV12-3 or TRBV12-4 and TRBJ2-5; tentative D call: TRBD2 (6 bases). The germline V and J ends were trimmed by 6 bases and 5 bases, with 10 bases remaining between them. The CDR3 is made up of 12 amino acids. The CDR3 spells CASREGGETQYF. The CDR3 region has the DNA TGTGCCAGCAGGGAAGGAGGGGAGACCCAGTACTTC.

As regards this clone: At one of its ends the junction is not consistent with the germline gene, which may arise from a read error. V gene TRBV29-1 combines with J gene TRBJ1-2, with 7 bases matching TRBD1. The CDR3 totals 13 residues. Germline CDR1 reads SQVTM; CDR2 reads ANQGSEA. The CDR3 bases are TGCAGCGTCGAAGACAGGGACCCCTCTGGCTACACCTTC. This translates into CSVEDRDPSGYTF.

The chain uses TRBV28 and TRBJ2-3; 10 bases fit TRBD1. J lost 4 bases, V lost 5 bases, and 15 bases had no gene match. Germline V CDR1 and CDR2: MDHEN, SYDVKM. The CDR3 has 18 residues. CDR3 DNA sequence: TGTGCCAGCAGTACTACCGGGACAGGGGTTAAAAGGGCAGATACGCAGTATTTT. It is translated as CASSTTGTGVKRADTQYF.

This chain joins TRBV19 and TRBJ1-2, with D tentatively TRBD1 (5 bases). Germline CDR1 reads LNHDA; CDR2 reads SQIVND (reference sequence). Trimming shortened V by 2 bases and J by 1 base, and 11 bases separated the two germline ends. The CDR3 spans 15 residues. The CDR3 DNA is TGTGCCAGTAGTATAAGGCGGCAGGGTAACTATGGCTACACCTTC. Translated: CASSIRRQGNYGYTF.

This clone showed up just once. CDR3 in amino acids: CASSSNRLNAEAFF. The CDR3 DNA is TGTGCCAGCAGCTCGAACCGATTGAATGCTGAAGCTTTCTTT. The rearrangement uses TRBV7-6 and TRBJ1-1; D uncertain. CDR1 and CDR2 from the germline V gene are SGHVS and FNYEAQ. This CDR3 region has 14 residues. The germline V and J ends were trimmed by 4 bases and 6 bases, with 15 bases remaining between them.

This sequence joins TRBV5-1 and TRBJ2-1; unclear D gene. In germline, CDR1 is SGHRS, CDR2 YFSETQ. Trimming stripped 7 bases from V and 0 bases from J, with 8 bases between. The CDR3 consists of 13 residues. The CDR3: CASGPTSYNEQFF. In nucleotides, the CDR3 is TGCGCCAGCGGGCCTACCTCCTACAATGAGCAGTTCTTC.

The chain is built from TRBV6-5 and TRBJ2-1; no clear D. The CDR3 is made up of 14 amino acids. Germline V gene sequence: CDR1 MNHEY, CDR2 SVGAGI. Trimming pared 3 bases from V and 4 bases from J, leaving 10 bases between. The CDR3 sequence: CASSYRRLYNEQFF. The CDR3, as DNA: TGTGCCAGCAGTTATCGTAGATTGTACAATGAGCAGTTCTTC.

The genes are TRBV19 and TRBJ2-1, with TRBD2 identical over 7 bases. V shed 3 bases, J shed 0 bases, and the junction held 5 bases outside the gene matches. In germline, CDR1 is LNHDA, CDR2 SQIVND (reference sequence). The CDR3 sequence is 16 residues long. The CDR3 DNA is TGTGCCAGTAGTATGCTAGCGGAGCACTCCTACAATGAGCAGTTCTTC. Its translation: CASSMLAEHSYNEQFF.

J is TRBJ2-7 and V is TRBV14; 10 positions agree with TRBD2. This CDR3 contains 14 residues. Germline CDR1 is SGHDN and CDR2 is FVKESK. Unmatched junction bases numbered 4, after V lost 5 bases and J lost 3 bases. Here the CDR3 reads CASSKLAGLYEQYF. The CDR3 DNA reads as TGTGCCAGCAGCAAACTAGCGGGACTCTACGAGCAGTACTTC.